This entry lists 24 T cell receptor beta chains sequenced from one sample in a study of blood T cell repertoires in COVID-19. Data came from immunoSEQ multiplex PCR; TCRdb stores just in-frame clones and leaves some out. The table lists tens of thousands of clones, approximately 79% of them singletons, with roughly 9.8% in the top ten. Specimen: peripheral blood. Every receptor here comes from a woman aged 45 to 65 with acute or convalescent COVID-19.

This clone was detected once. V and J are TRBV27 and TRBJ1-4; 8 bases are a match to TRBD1. Germline loops: CDR1 MNHEY, CDR2 SMNVEV (reference sequence). There are 15 residues in the CDR3. The junction had 8 bases not matched to a gene; V was cut back by 4 bases and J by 7 bases. The CDR3 nucleotides are TGTGCCAGCAGTTCAGACTGGACAGGGTTTGAAAAACTGTTTTTT. This codes for CASSSDWTGFEKLFF. The entire variable domain, with the rest obtained from reference TRBV27 and TRBJ1-4, is as follows: EAQVTQNPRYLITVTGKKLTVTCSQNMNHEYMSWYRQDPGLGLRQIYYSMNVEVTDKGDVPEGYKVSRKEKRNFPLILESPSPNQTSLYFCASSSDWTGFEKLFFGSGTQLSVL.

This clone was counted once. The chain employs TRBV19 and TRBJ1-1; the D is unclear. This CDR3 is 15 amino acids long. Germline V gives CDR1 LNHDA, CDR2 SQIVND (reference sequence). Trimming left V 5 bases short and J 1 base short, with 14 bases between. The CDR3 spells CASSLQAGQNTEAFF. The DNA for the CDR3 is TGTGCCAGTAGTCTCCAGGCAGGCCAGAACACTGAAGCTTTCTTT.

The V and J genes are TRBV18 and TRBJ2-2; the D gene is possibly TRBD2 (7 bases). The CDR3 contains 18 residues. Germline lookup yields CDR1 KGHSH and CDR2 LQKENI. Trimming stripped 0 bases from V and 4 bases from J, with 18 bases between. This chain's CDR3 is CASSPPTSGGPGTGELFF. The CDR3 DNA reads as TGTGCCAGCTCACCACCGACATCGGGGGGCCCGGGCACCGGGGAGCTGTTTTTT.

This clone was detected once. In nucleotides, the CDR3 is TGTGCCAGCAGCTTTTCGGGTACTGCTGGAAACACCATATATTTT. This gives the protein CASSFSGTAGNTIYF. The V and J genes are TRBV7-9 and TRBJ1-3, with D unresolved. Germline V CDR1 and CDR2: SEHNR, FQNEAQ (reference sequence). The CDR3 is 15 residues long. V was trimmed by 3 bases and J by 2 bases, leaving 11 bases between them.

This chain connects TRBV5-1 to TRBJ2-2, with 10 positions matching TRBD2. Trimming at V came to 4 bases and at J to 1 base, leaving 10 bases not matched to a gene. The germline gives CDR1 SGHRS, CDR2 YFSETQ. The CDR3 is made up of 18 amino acids. CDR3 region: CASSPEPQRGGNTGELFF. CDR3 nucleotides: TGCGCCAGCAGCCCCGAGCCCCAGCGGGGGGGGAACACCGGGGAGCTGTTTTTT. Full variable domain (rest looked up from reference TRBV5-1 and TRBJ2-2): KAGVTQTPRYLIKTRGQQVTLSCSPISGHRSVSWYQQTPGQGLQFLFEYFSETQRNKGNFPGRFSGRQFSNSRSEMNVSTLELGDSALYLCASSPEPQRGGNTGELFFGEGSRLTVL.

The chain is built from TRBV7-2 and TRBJ1-3; D gene unclear. The ends were cut back, 5 bases at V and 8 bases at J, with 16 bases in the middle. Germline assignment: CDR1 SGHTA and CDR2 FQGNSA. The CDR3 is 14 residues long. In DNA, the CDR3 is TGTGCCAGCAGCCCCCGGGGAGGGAGCGACACCATATATTTT. This gives the protein CASSPRGGSDTIYF.

The chain combines TRBV2 with TRBJ2-5; 8 positions match TRBD1. Germline V lookup: CDR1 SNHLY, CDR2 FYNNEI. There are 14 residues in the CDR3. V trimming: 6 bases; J trimming: 7 bases; junction bases outside the gene matches: 10. In DNA form, the CDR3 reads TGTGCCAGCAGAGAGGACAGGGAGAGCGCGACCCAGTACTTC. This encodes CASREDRESATQYF.

The rearrangement joins TRBV30 to TRBJ2-2, with D tentatively TRBD1 (6 bases). Between the trimmed V and J ends, which lost 1 base and 4 bases, there was a span of 10 bases. Looked up from germline, CDR1 is GTSNPN and CDR2 is SVGIG (reference sequence). There are 14 residues in the CDR3. The CDR3 DNA sequence: TGTGCCTGGAGTGCTAACAGGGTCACCGGGGAGCTGTTTTTT. Its protein product is CAWSANRVTGELFF.

This clone was found a few times. The chain combines TRBV4-1 with TRBJ1-2; D call uncertain. The CDR3 is 12 amino acids. V was trimmed by 0 bases and J by 7 bases, leaving 6 bases between them. CDR1 MGHRA and CDR2 YSYEKL come from the germline V gene. The DNA of the CDR3 is TGCGCCAGCAGCCAAGAAACTGGTGGCTACACCTTC. Translation gives CASSQETGGYTF.

V gene TRBV7-2 combines with J gene TRBJ2-7; tentatively, D is TRBD2 (6 bases). Looked up from germline, CDR1 is SGHTA and CDR2 is FQGNSA. The CDR3 has 14 amino acids. Between the trimmed V and J ends, which lost 3 bases and 6 bases, there was a span of 15 bases. The CDR3 nucleotides read TGTGCCAGCAGCTTGGGCGTGGGAGGTGGCGAGCAGTACTTC. Its translation: CASSLGVGGGEQYF. Based on the CDR3 plus reference TRBV7-2 and TRBJ2-7, the full variable domain is GAGVSQSPSNKVTEKGKDVELRCDPISGHTALYWYRQSLGQGLEFLIYFQGNSAPDKSGLPSDRFSAERTGGSVSTLTIQRTQQEDSAVYLCASSLGVGGGEQYFGPGTRLTVT.

This clone was detected once. The J gene is TRBJ1-3, the V gene TRBV28; TRBD1 aligns across 9 bases. V gave up 4 bases and J gave up 4 bases; unmatched junction bases: 5. CDR3 size: 15 residues. Germline assignment: CDR1 MDHEN and CDR2 SYDVKM. CDR3 bases: TGTGCCAGCAGTTCACAGGGGGCGGAAGGAAACACCATATATTTT. Protein: CASSSQGAEGNTIYF.

The V gene is TRBV7-2, the J gene TRBJ2-7; TRBD2 might be the D (6 bases). Germline-derived CDR1 and CDR2 are SGHTA and FQGNSA. The CDR3 loop spans 14 amino acids. V lost 5 bases to trimming and J lost 2 bases, with 13 bases between them. CDR3 sequence (DNA): TGTGCCAGCAGCGGCGCCGGCGGGGCCTACGAGCAGTACTTC. Translated: CASSGAGGAYEQYF.

This clone is a singleton in its sample. J is TRBJ2-7 and V is TRBV7-2; TRBD2 matches at 11 bases. CDR3 length equals 15 residues. Germline values: CDR1 SGHTA, CDR2 FQGNSA. Trimming removed 4 bases from V and 2 bases from J; junction bases left unmatched: 4. The CDR3 spells CASSSLAGEAYEQYF. The CDR3 coding sequence is TGTGCCAGCAGCTCACTAGCGGGAGAGGCCTACGAGCAGTACTTC.

The rearrangement joins TRBV2 to TRBJ2-1, with TRBD2 matching 13 bases. Germline V lookup: CDR1 SNHLY, CDR2 FYNNEI. Trimming cost V 6 bases and J 9 bases; bases outside gene matches: 5. The CDR3 runs 14 residues. Here the CDR3 DNA reads TGTGCCAGCAGCCGACTAGCGGGAGGCACTGAGCAGTTCTTC. It codes for CASSRLAGGTEQFF.

This clone is termed large. The J gene is TRBJ1-3, the V gene TRBV7-9; TRBD1 aligns across 7 bases. Germline trimming cut 5 bases from V and 9 bases from J; bases unmatched to any gene: 16. CDR3 length equals 16 residues. Germline CDR1 SEHNR, CDR2 FQNEAQ (reference sequence). Here the CDR3 DNA reads TGTGCCAGCAGCCACCCAGGACAGGAACTTTATGCCACCATATATTTT. Its protein is CASSHPGQELYATIYF. Full variable domain (missing parts from reference TRBV7-9 and TRBJ1-3): DTGVSQNPRHKITKRGQNVTFRCDPISEHNRLYWYRQTLGQGPEFLTYFQNEAQLEKSRLLSDRFSAERPKGSFSTLEIQRTEQGDSAMYLCASSHPGQELYATIYFGEGSWLTVV.

The chain is built from TRBV5-5 and TRBJ2-1; TRBD2 matches at 8 bases. The CDR3 consists of 16 residues. CDR1 is SGHKS and CDR2 is YYEKEE in the germline V gene (reference sequence). The junction had 10 bases not matched to a gene; V was cut back by 1 base and J by 7 bases. The CDR3 is CASSLWTGRGVNEQFF. The CDR3 nucleotides read TGTGCCAGCAGCTTGTGGACCGGGAGGGGGGTGAATGAGCAGTTCTTC.

V gene TRBV7-2 combines with J gene TRBJ2-3; TRBD1 agrees at 7 bases. This CDR3 is built from 15 residues. With 2 bases clipped from V and 2 bases from J, the junction kept 4 bases outside the gene matches. The germline CDR1 and CDR2 sequences are SGHTA and FQGNSA. The CDR3, as DNA: TGTGCCAGCAGCTTAATGGGACAGAACACAGATACGCAGTATTTT. Amino acid sequence: CASSLMGQNTDTQYF. Together with reference TRBV7-2 and TRBJ2-3, the CDR3 gives the full variable domain: GAGVSQSPSNKVTEKGKDVELRCDPISGHTALYWYRQSLGQGLEFLIYFQGNSAPDKSGLPSDRFSAERTGGSVSTLTIQRTQQEDSAVYLCASSLMGQNTDTQYFGPGTRLTVL.

This clone has a single count. The CDR3 DNA is TGTGCCAGCAGCCCCCGCGCCATGAACACTGAAGCTTTCTTT. Its protein product is CASSPRAMNTEAFF. The gene calls are TRBV3-1 (or the pseudogene TRBV3-2) and TRBJ1-1; no reliable D call. The CDR3 has 14 amino acids. V was clipped by 4 bases and J by 0 bases, with 9 bases between them. Germline values: CDR1 LGHDT, CDR2 YNNKEL (reference sequence).

CDR3 sequence reads: CATSRDKGTTATNEKLFF. The DNA of the CDR3 is TGTGCCACCAGCAGAGATAAGGGGACAACAGCAACTAATGAAAAACTGTTTTTT. The chain uses TRBV15 and TRBJ1-4; a weak D match, TRBD1 (6 bases). Germline CDR1 is LNHNV and CDR2 is YYDKDF (reference sequence). V gave up 0 bases and J gave up 0 bases, with 14 bases separating them. There are 18 residues in the CDR3.

The gene calls are TRBV15 and TRBJ2-5; weak D call: TRBD2 (5 bases). CDR3 length equals 14 residues. V dropped 1 base and J dropped 5 bases, with 11 bases sitting between them. Per the germline V gene, CDR1 is LNHNV and CDR2 is YYDKDF (reference sequence). The CDR3 bases are TGTGCCACCAGCAGAGGTGAGGGTGCGGAGACCCAGTACTTC. Its protein is CATSRGEGAETQYF.

The chain has TRBV7-2 and TRBJ2-1, with 7 nucleotides matching TRBD2. There are 15 residues in the CDR3. Trimming at V came to 2 bases and at J to 9 bases, leaving 10 bases not matched to a gene. CDR1 and CDR2 from the germline V gene are SGHTA and FQGNSA. The CDR3 DNA reads as TGTGCCAGCAGCTTACCCGGGACTACCCTCAGTGAGCAGTTCTTC. Its translation: CASSLPGTTLSEQFF.

The J gene is TRBJ2-1, the V gene TRBV27, with D maybe TRBD1 (6 bases). This CDR3 comprises 13 residues. CDR1 MNHEY and CDR2 SMNVEV come from the germline V gene (reference sequence). V shed 6 bases and J shed 4 bases, with 10 bases lying between them. Written as DNA, the CDR3 is TGTGCCAGCAGCCAGGGACAATACAATGAGCAGTTCTTC. It is translated as CASSQGQYNEQFF.

The gene calls are TRBV9 and TRBJ2-3; TRBD2 matches at 11 bases. This CDR3 spans 19 amino acids. Germline V gene lookup returns CDR1 SGDLS and CDR2 YYNGEE. V lost 4 bases, J lost 2 bases, and 15 bases stayed unmatched. The CDR3 DNA reads as TGTGCCAGCAGCAACCTTGGGACTAGCGGAGGGTCAATCACAGATACGCAGTATTTT. Protein sequence: CASSNLGTSGGSITDTQYF. Full variable domain (remainder filled in from reference TRBV9 and TRBJ2-3): DSGVTQTPKHLITATGQRVTLRCSPRSGDLSVYWYQQSLDQGLQFLIQYYNGEERAKGNILERFSAQQFPDLHSELNLSSLELGDSALYFCASSNLGTSGGSITDTQYFGPGTRLTVL.

DNA of the CDR3: TGTGCCAGTAGCGCGGGACAGGGGTTTTGGGACACTGAAGCTTTCTTT. This gives the protein CASSAGQGFWDTEAFF. The rearrangement uses TRBV19 and TRBJ1-1; 10 bases map to TRBD1. Looked up from germline, CDR1 is LNHDA and CDR2 is SQIVND (reference sequence). V was clipped by 6 bases and J by 3 bases; unmatched bases: 10. CDR3 size: 16 residues.